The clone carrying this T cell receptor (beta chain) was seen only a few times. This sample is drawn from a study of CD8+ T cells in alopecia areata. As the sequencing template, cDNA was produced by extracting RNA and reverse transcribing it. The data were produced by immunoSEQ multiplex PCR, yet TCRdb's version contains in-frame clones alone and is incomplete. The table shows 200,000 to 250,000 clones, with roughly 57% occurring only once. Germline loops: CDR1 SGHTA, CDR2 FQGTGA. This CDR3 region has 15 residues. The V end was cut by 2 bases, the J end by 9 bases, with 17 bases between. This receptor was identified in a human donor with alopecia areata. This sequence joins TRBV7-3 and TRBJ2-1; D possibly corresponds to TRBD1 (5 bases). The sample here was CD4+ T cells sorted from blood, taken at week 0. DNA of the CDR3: TGTGCCAGCAGCTTAGATTTAGGCAGGGAAGGTGAGCAGTTCTTC. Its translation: CASSLDLGREGEQFF.